Shown below are 27 T cell receptor beta chains from a single sample sequenced in a study of blood T cell repertoires in COVID-19. Assay used: immunoSEQ multiplex PCR; TCRdb lists only in-frame clones, some missing. The data show roughly 56,000 clones, around 88% seen once. The sample taken for sequencing was peripheral blood. The receptors derive from a human donor in a cohort sampled during active COVID-19.

The V call is TRBV18, the J call TRBJ2-2, with D unresolved. CDR1 and CDR2 from the germline V gene are KGHSH and LQKENI. The CDR3 is made up of 15 amino acids. Trimming took 3 bases from V and 1 from J, leaving 9 bases between them. This CDR3 reads CASSPRQLNTGELFF. Here the CDR3 DNA reads TGTGCCAGCTCACCGCGGCAGCTGAACACCGGGGAGCTGTTTTTT.

The rearrangement joins TRBV11-3 to TRBJ2-1, with TRBD2 matching 8 bases. This CDR3 is 15 amino acids long. The V gene end was trimmed by 5 bases and the J gene end by 0 bases; junction bases not matched to a gene: 3. Per germline, CDR1 SGHNT and CDR2 YENEEA. The CDR3 DNA sequence: TGTGCCAGCAGCCTCAGCGGGAGCTCCTACAATGAGCAGTTCTTC. This gives the protein CASSLSGSSYNEQFF. Full variable domain (remainder filled in from reference TRBV11-3 and TRBJ2-1): EAGVVQSPRYKIIEKKQPVAFWCNPISGHNTLYWYLQNLGQGPELLIRYENEEAVDDSQLPKDRFSAERLKGVDSTLKIQPAELGDSAVYLCASSLSGSSYNEQFFGPGTRLTVL.

This chain connects TRBV19 to TRBJ1-2; 11 nucleotides line up with TRBD1. V lost 3 bases to trimming and J lost 2 bases; unmatched junction nucleotides: 2. The CDR3 has 15 amino acids. Germline V gives CDR1 LNHDA, CDR2 SQIVND (reference sequence). The CDR3 bases are TGTGCCAGTAGTATTTGGGACAGGGGGAACTATGGCTACACCTTC. Translation gives CASSIWDRGNYGYTF.

This chain connects TRBV6-5 to TRBJ2-1; D gene unclear. Deletions cut 8 bases from V and 7 bases from J, with 18 bases between. Germline-derived CDR1 and CDR2 are MNHEY and SVGAGI. The CDR3 is 14 amino acids. The CDR3 spells CASRSSSKRNEQFF. CDR3 bases: TGTGCCAGCCGAAGTAGCTCCAAAAGAAATGAGCAGTTCTTC.

This clone was seen just once. This chain joins TRBV29-1 and TRBJ2-7, with TRBD2 matching over 13 bases. In germline, CDR1 is SQVTM, CDR2 ANQGSEA. The length of the CDR3 is 16 residues. V dropped 0 bases and J dropped 6; count of bases not matched to a gene: 8. CDR3 sequence: CSVEEGTSGMTIEQYF. The CDR3 region has the DNA TGCAGCGTTGAAGAGGGGACTAGCGGGATGACGATCGAGCAGTACTTC.

The chain is built from TRBV24-1 and TRBJ2-7; perhaps TRBD1 as D (5 bases). Germline V gene lookup returns CDR1 KGHDR and CDR2 SFDVKD. The CDR3 spans 13 residues. V gave up 5 bases and J gave up 2 bases, with 9 bases separating them. The CDR3 sequence is CATSGQGAYEQYF. In nucleotides, the CDR3 is TGTGCCACCAGTGGGCAGGGCGCCTACGAGCAGTACTTC.

The chain carries TRBV28 and TRBJ1-2, with 7 bases aligning to TRBD1. CDR1 is MDHEN, CDR2 SYDVKM, per germline. The V gene end was trimmed by 3 bases and the J gene end by 8 bases; junction bases not matched to a gene: 12. CDR3 size: 15 residues. This CDR3 is CASSFYPDRAVGYTF. CDR3 DNA sequence: TGTGCCAGCAGTTTCTATCCCGACAGGGCGGTCGGCTACACCTTC.

The chain combines TRBV5-1 with TRBJ2-7; 11 bases align to TRBD2. The CDR3 has 14 residues. The V gene end was trimmed by 5 bases and the J gene end by 2 bases; junction bases not matched to a gene: 3. Per the germline V gene, CDR1 is SGHRS and CDR2 is YFSETQ. This CDR3 is CASSLAGGPYEQYF. CDR3 sequence (DNA): TGCGCCAGCAGTTTAGCGGGAGGGCCCTACGAGCAGTACTTC.

In its sample, this clone was seen a few times. The CDR3 DNA is TGTGCCAGCAGCCAACCAAGGACTAGCGGAGGCACAGATACGCAGTATTTT. Translation: CASSQPRTSGGTDTQYF. This rearrangement joins TRBV4-2 to TRBJ2-3, with TRBD2 identical over 10 bases. Germline V CDR1 and CDR2: LGHNA, YNFKEQ. V dropped 2 bases and J dropped 1; count of bases not matched to a gene: 6. CDR3 length: 17 amino acids.

The chain couples TRBV5-1 to TRBJ2-5; 10 nucleotides line up with TRBD1. V was clipped by 4 bases and J by 3 bases; unmatched bases: 3. The CDR3 consists of 14 residues. Per the germline V gene, CDR1 is SGHRS and CDR2 is YFSETQ. CDR3 region: CASSQGTGEETQYF. DNA of the CDR3: TGCGCCAGCAGCCAGGGGACAGGGGAAGAGACCCAGTACTTC.

This sequence joins TRBV19 and TRBJ2-1; 16 bases are a match to TRBD2. The V and J ends lost 4 bases and 6 bases, in that order; junction bases with no gene match: 9. Germline values: CDR1 LNHDA, CDR2 SQIVND (reference sequence). CDR3 length: 18 amino acids. The CDR3 DNA is TGTGCCAGTAGTACAACCGGGACTAGCGGGAGGGCCGGCAATGAGCAGTTCTTC. This sequence encodes CASSTTGTSGRAGNEQFF.

This clone was picked up a small number of times. CDR3 bases: TGTGCCAGTAGTATAGACGGAGCCTACTCACCCCTCCACTTT. Translated: CASSIDGAYSPLHF. This chain joins TRBV19 and TRBJ1-6; D uncertain. Trimming took off 0 bases at V and 10 bases at J, with 10 bases between the two ends. Germline V gene sequence: CDR1 LNHDA, CDR2 SQIVND (reference sequence). The CDR3 has 14 amino acids.

The chain recombines TRBV29-1 with TRBJ2-2; 10 nucleotides line up with TRBD1. J gave up 4 bases and V 7 bases, and 6 bases lay outside the gene matches. Germline V gives CDR1 SQVTM, CDR2 ANQGSEA. The CDR3 is 14 residues long. The CDR3 DNA reads TGCAGCGCCAGGGACAGGGGTACCACCGGGGAGCTGTTTTTT. Its protein product is CSARDRGTTGELFF.

The rearrangement links TRBV19 to TRBJ2-3; possible D gene TRBD2, 6 bases. With 2 bases removed from V and 9 bases from J, the gap between germline ends came to 9 bases. This CDR3 comprises 12 residues. The germline CDR1 and CDR2 sequences are LNHDA and SQIVND (reference sequence). Here the CDR3 DNA reads TGTGCCAGTAGTATAAAGGGGAGGACGCAGTATTTT. This translates into CASSIKGRTQYF.

This clone appeared a few times. V usage is TRBV5-1 and J usage is TRBJ2-5; 11 positions match TRBD2. There are 14 residues in the CDR3. Germline CDR1 is SGHRS and CDR2 is YFSETQ. The junction had 7 bases not matched to a gene; V was cut back by 7 bases and J by 5 bases. CDR3 DNA sequence: TGCGCCAGCCCCTATATAGCGGGAGGGGAGACCCAGTACTTC. Encoded protein: CASPYIAGGETQYF.

The J gene is TRBJ2-1, the V gene TRBV19, with a weak D call TRBD1 (6 bases). Germline V CDR1 and CDR2: LNHDA, SQIVND (reference sequence). The CDR3 spans 14 residues. V shed 1 base and J shed 7 bases, with 11 bases lying between them. The CDR3 DNA reads as TGTGCCAGTAGTATAGCTCGAACAGGGAATGAGCAGTTCTTC. It yields the protein CASSIARTGNEQFF.

This clone was counted between two and nine times. V usage is TRBV5-1 and J usage is TRBJ2-5; 12 positions agree with TRBD2. The CDR3 covers 17 residues. Germline CDR1 and CDR2: SGHRS and YFSETQ. Losses at the gene ends were 0 bases for V and 4 bases for J; bases not matched to a gene: 7. The CDR3 loop is CASSLAKTSGRSETQYF. As DNA, the CDR3 is TGCGCCAGCAGCTTGGCCAAGACTAGCGGGAGATCAGAGACCCAGTACTTC.

This sequence joins TRBV10-3 and TRBJ1-2; 10 nucleotides agree with TRBD1. CDR1 and CDR2 from the germline V gene are ENHRY and SYGVKD. The ends lost 9 bases at V and 8 bases at J; junction bases unmatched: 9. The CDR3 runs 13 residues. The CDR3 DNA is TGTGCCATTGGGACAGGGGAAGCTGGCGGCTACACCTTC. Translated, it gives CAIGTGEAGGYTF.

This rearrangement joins TRBV6-5 to TRBJ1-2; D is perhaps TRBD1 (5 bases). The length of the CDR3 is 12 residues. Trimming pared 9 bases from V and 7 bases from J, leaving 15 bases between. Germline V gene lookup returns CDR1 MNHEY and CDR2 SVGAGI. CDR3 region: CASLGDYSGYTF. DNA of the CDR3: TGTGCCAGTTTGGGGGACTATAGTGGCTACACCTTC.

This chain connects TRBV2 to TRBJ2-1, with 7 positions matching TRBD1. This CDR3 has 14 residues. Trimming at V came to 6 bases and at J to 5 bases, leaving 7 bases not matched to a gene. Germline V gives CDR1 SNHLY, CDR2 FYNNEI. The CDR3 nucleotides read TGTGCCAGCAGAGGGGGCCTCAGCCACAATGAGCAGTTCTTC. It translates to CASRGGLSHNEQFF.

The V and J genes are TRBV19 and TRBJ1-2; D call uncertain. The CDR3 loop spans 13 amino acids. The germline V and J ends were trimmed by 0 bases and 8 bases, with 10 bases remaining between them. Germline CDR1 and CDR2: LNHDA and SQIVND (reference sequence). As DNA, the CDR3 is TGTGCCAGTAGTATAGATGGTCGGCGGGGCTACACCTTC. Encoded protein: CASSIDGRRGYTF.

This chain uses TRBV19 with TRBJ1-5; D is possibly TRBD1 (5 bases). Germline loops: CDR1 LNHDA, CDR2 SQIVND (reference sequence). The CDR3 has 14 residues. With 2 bases removed from V and 1 base from J, the gap between germline ends came to 6 bases. CDR3 sequence reads: CASSINRSNQPQHF. Here the CDR3 DNA reads TGTGCCAGTAGTATAAACAGGAGCAATCAGCCCCAGCATTTT. The variable domain in full, completed from reference TRBV19 and TRBJ1-5, reads DGGITQSPKYLFRKEGQNVTLSCEQNLNHDAMYWYRQDPGQGLRLIYYSQIVNDFQKGDIAEGYSVSREKKESFPLTVTSAQKNPTAFYLCASSINRSNQPQHFGDGTRLSIL.

The chain is built from TRBV9 and TRBJ2-7, with 7 positions matching TRBD1. The CDR3 extends over 13 amino acids. The junction had 3 bases not matched to a gene; V was cut back by 4 bases and J by 2 bases. Germline V CDR1 and CDR2: SGDLS, YYNGEE. This chain's CDR3 is CASSSQGAYEQYF. In DNA form, the CDR3 reads TGTGCCAGCAGCAGCCAGGGGGCCTACGAGCAGTACTTC.

This clone was observed a few times. CDR3 nucleotides: TGTGCCAGCAGTGAAAGGGACTTCTCTGGAAACACCATATATTTT. Protein product: CASSERDFSGNTIYF. This chain connects TRBV2 to TRBJ1-3, with D perhaps matching TRBD1 (5 bases). Between the trimmed V and J ends, which lost 2 bases and 0 bases, there was a span of 8 bases. Per germline, CDR1 SNHLY and CDR2 FYNNEI. The CDR3 is 15 amino acids.

The CDR3 coding sequence is TGTGCCAGTAGTACAGGGGGCTATGGCTACACCTTC. Protein sequence: CASSTGGYGYTF. The gene calls are TRBV19 and TRBJ1-2; TRBD1 matches 7 bases. V lost 4 bases, J lost 4 bases, and 0 bases stayed unmatched. The V gene's germline CDR1 is LNHDA and CDR2 SQIVND (reference sequence). The CDR3 length is 12 residues.

This chain uses TRBV27 with TRBJ2-1, with 9 bases matching TRBD2. V was pared by 2 bases and J by 2 bases, with 1 base of the junction left unmatched. There are 15 residues in the CDR3. Germline V gene lookup returns CDR1 MNHEY and CDR2 SMNVEV (reference sequence). As DNA, the CDR3 is TGTGCCAGCAGTTTAGCGGGAGGGGCCTACAATGAGCAGTTCTTC. Its translation: CASSLAGGAYNEQFF.

The rearrangement links TRBV28 to TRBJ1-4; D gene uncertain. CDR1 is MDHEN, CDR2 SYDVKM, per germline. V gave up 8 bases and J gave up 1 base, with 11 bases separating them. CDR3 length: 14 amino acids. CDR3 nucleotides: TGTGCCAGCCGCTGGACTGAAACTAATGAAAAACTGTTTTTT. Amino acid sequence: CASRWTETNEKLFF.